What follows are 27 T cell receptor beta chains derived from one specimen sequenced in a study of tumor-infiltrating lymphocytes in oesophageal squamous cell carcinoma. TCRdb itself ran the PCR reads through MiXCR, one entry per CDR3 protein. Seen here are 9,500 or so distinct CDR3 sequences, around 63% observed once, and the top ten hold approximately 30%. Sequencing was done on a sample of esophageal tumor tissue. These receptors all stem from a male donor with esophageal squamous cell carcinoma.

The gene calls are TRBV28 and TRBJ2-6; 7 nucleotides match TRBD1. V lost 7 bases, J lost 2 bases, and 2 bases stayed unmatched. Germline-derived CDR1 and CDR2 are MDHEN and SYDVKM. The CDR3 spans 14 residues. The CDR3 DNA is TGTGCCAGCATTGACAGGGCTGGGGCCAACGTCCTGACTTTC. Translation: CASIDRAGANVLTF.

This clonotype is classed as medium-sized. This could be a read error, since a much larger clone is one nucleotide away. V is TRBV12-3 or TRBV12-4 and J is TRBJ2-5, with TRBD2 matching 11 bases. V was clipped by 6 bases and J by 11 bases; unmatched bases: 23. The CDR3 sequence is 18 residues long. This CDR3 reads CASSSLGASGRYYNEQYF. The CDR3, as DNA: TGTGCCAGCAGCTCTTTGGGGGCTAGCGGGAGGTACTACAATGAGCAGTACTTC.

The chain combines TRBV10-3 with TRBJ2-4, with D tentatively TRBD1 (6 bases). TRBJ2-7 matches the DNA end more closely, so the J call is doubtful. This CDR3 is 13 amino acids long. In germline, CDR1 is ENHRY, CDR2 SYGVKD. CDR3 sequence (DNA): TGTGCCAGCAGCAAGGGGGTCTCCTACGAGCAGTACTTC. It yields the protein CASSKGVSYEQYF.

V and J are TRBV7-2 and TRBJ2-5; no clear D. This CDR3 comprises 16 residues. Per germline, CDR1 SGHTA and CDR2 FQGNSA. Trimming shortened V by 5 bases and J by 1 base, and 17 bases separated the two germline ends. The chain's CDR3 is CASSRALLGRQETQYF. The CDR3 DNA reads TGTGCCAGCAGCCGAGCACTATTAGGCCGCCAAGAGACCCAGTACTTC.

By frequency in the sample, this clonotype is medium-sized. This chain uses TRBV19 with TRBJ2-5, with D perhaps matching TRBD2 (5 bases). This CDR3 is 14 amino acids long. The germline V and J ends were trimmed by 4 bases and 1 base, with 10 bases remaining between them. Germline CDR1 is LNHDA and CDR2 is SQIVND (reference sequence). The DNA for the CDR3 is TGTGCCAGTAGTACTAGCAGATTCCAAGAGACCCAGTACTTC. Residues: CASSTSRFQETQYF.

This clonotype came up a few times. This chain connects TRBV7-6 to TRBJ2-5; 7 nucleotides agree with TRBD2. The CDR3 loop spans 15 amino acids. Trimming at V came to 0 bases and at J to 2 bases, leaving 3 bases not matched to a gene. The germline V gene has CDR1 SGHVS and CDR2 FNYEAQ. CDR3 nucleotides: TGTGCCAGCAGCTTAGCGGGGCGGGGGCAAGAGACCCAGTACTTC. Amino acids: CASSLAGRGQETQYF.

This clonotype was recorded once. One end of the junction varies from germline; a read error may be responsible. The rearrangement uses TRBV10-2 and TRBJ2-5; D uncertain. Judging by the DNA end, TRBJ2-1 fits better; the J call may be wrong. The CDR3 consists of 11 residues. Germline lookup yields CDR1 WSHSY and CDR2 SAAADI. The CDR3 sequence: CASSSRDEQFF. The DNA of the CDR3 is TGTGCCAGCAGTTCACGCGATGAGCAGTTCTTC.

This clonotype was counted a single time. The genes are TRBV7-2 and TRBJ2-1; D ambiguous. The CDR3 consists of 13 residues. Germline-derived CDR1 and CDR2 are SGHTA and FQGNSA. Trimming pared 5 bases from V and 10 bases from J, leaving 15 bases between. CDR3 sequence reads: CASSPRVSYEQFF. CDR3 sequence (DNA): TGTGCCAGCAGCCCCCGGGTGTCCTACGAGCAGTTCTTC.

V and J are TRBV11-2 and TRBJ2-5; 14 nucleotides agree with TRBD2. Germline trimming cut 5 bases from V and 4 bases from J; bases unmatched to any gene: 15. The CDR3 spans 19 residues. CDR1 SGHAT and CDR2 FQNNGV come from the germline V gene. The CDR3 coding sequence is TGTGCCAGCAGCCTAAAACCGGGGACTAGCGGGGGTATCGGAGAGACCCAGTACTTC. This sequence encodes CASSLKPGTSGGIGETQYF. The complete variable domain, with remaining parts taken from reference TRBV11-2 and TRBJ2-5, reads EAGVAQSPRYKIIEKRQSVAFWCNPISGHATLYWYQQILGQGPKLLIQFQNNGVVDDSQLPKDRFSAERLKGVDSTLKIQPAKLEDSAVYLCASSLKPGTSGGIGETQYFGPGTRLLVL.

This rearrangement joins TRBV10-2 to TRBJ1-2, with D perhaps matching TRBD1 (6 bases). V lost 6 bases and J 7 bases, leaving 12 bases between the germline ends. The germline V gene encodes CDR1 WSHSY and CDR2 SAAADI. CDR3 length: 12 amino acids. The CDR3 sequence: CASRKTGSGYTF. CDR3 nucleotide sequence: TGCGCCAGCAGGAAGACAGGATCTGGCTACACCTTC.

In the case of this clonotype: This CDR3 fails to terminate in the conserved phenylalanine or tryptophan, so it likely reflects a read error. No DNA is shown, since the ends of the CDR3 on it are uncertain; the CDR3 is the one TCRdb lists. This chain's CDR3 is CASSLGAQLYGYTFGS. The J gene is TRBJ2-5, the V gene TRBV28; TRBD2 is the table's D call, not checked against the DNA. The CDR3 region is 16 residues in length, termini included. Germline loops: CDR1 MDHEN, CDR2 SYDVKM.

This clonotype was seen repeatedly, ten times or more. V gene TRBV12-3 or TRBV12-4 combines with J gene TRBJ2-1; tentative D call: TRBD2 (6 bases). Trimming took off 8 bases at V and 1 base at J, with 15 bases between the two ends. This CDR3 has 15 amino acids. The CDR3 here is CASGALAGSYNEQFF. The CDR3 DNA reads TGTGCCAGCGGTGCGTTGGCGGGATCCTACAATGAGCAGTTCTTC.

As concerns this clonotype: Likely a read error: the CDR3 ends without its conserved phenylalanine or tryptophan. It is unclear where the CDR3 begins or ends on the DNA, so no DNA is shown, and the CDR3 is as TCRdb lists it. The V call is TRBV7-4, the J call TRBJ2-3; the table's D call, TRBD1, was not checked against the DNA. The germline gives CDR1 SGHVT, CDR2 SQSDAQ. The CDR3 totals 16 residues, both ends included. The CDR3 sequence is CASSSTGGMAEAFFGQ.

This clonotype was detected a few times. This chain joins TRBV7-8 and TRBJ2-5, with 9 positions matching TRBD1. The J call may be wrong; the DNA end is better matched by TRBJ2-7. Germline V gene lookup returns CDR1 SGHVS and CDR2 FQNEAQ. The CDR3 spans 14 residues. CDR3 loop: CASSNRQGAYEQYF. In nucleotides, the CDR3 is TGTGCCAGCAGCAACAGACAGGGGGCCTACGAGCAGTACTTC.

Judged by abundance, this clonotype is medium-sized. V gene TRBV2 combines with J gene TRBJ1-6; D remains ambiguous. CDR3 length: 15 residues. V was pared by 2 bases and J by 7 bases, with 12 bases between. Germline V gives CDR1 SNHLY, CDR2 FYNNEI. Here the CDR3 DNA reads TGTGCCAGCAGTGAAAATACAGCGAAAAATTCACCCCTCCACTTT. Translating it yields CASSENTAKNSPLHF.

The rearrangement joins TRBV4-1 to TRBJ2-3; 7 nucleotides match TRBD2. Germline CDR1 and CDR2: MGHRA and YSYEKL. V lost 4 bases, J lost 2 bases, and 9 bases stayed unmatched. The CDR3 runs to 16 residues. The CDR3 sequence: CASSLGPSGVTDTQYF. For the CDR3, the DNA is TGCGCCAGCAGCCTCGGTCCTAGCGGAGTCACAGATACGCAGTATTTT.

This chain uses TRBV12-5 with TRBJ2-5, with a tentative D call TRBD1 (6 bases). The tail of the sequence fits TRBJ2-1 better, so the J call may be wrong. Per the germline V gene, CDR1 is LGHNT and CDR2 is FRNRAP. CDR3 length: 12 residues. The CDR3 here is CASGRGWNEQFF. CDR3 nucleotides: TGTGCTAGTGGTAGGGGGTGGAATGAGCAGTTCTTC.

The chain carries TRBV7-9 and TRBJ1-2; D not certain. The J call may be incorrect, as the DNA end agrees better with TRBJ2-7. The germline CDR1 and CDR2 sequences are SEHNR and FQNEAQ (reference sequence). The CDR3 sequence is 13 residues long. CDR3 residues: CASSLLRDYEQYF. The DNA for the CDR3 is TGTGCCAGCAGCTTACTCCGAGACTACGAGCAGTACTTC.

The V gene is TRBV7-2, the J gene TRBJ2-5; a weak D match, TRBD2 (5 bases). The germline CDR1 and CDR2 sequences are SGHTA and FQGNSA. The CDR3 has 15 residues. With 6 bases removed from V and 11 bases from J, the gap between germline ends came to 25 bases. Written as DNA, the CDR3 is TGTGCCAGCAGTTTCTCAACATGGGCCGGGAATGAGCAGTACTTC. Translation: CASSFSTWAGNEQYF.

For this clonotype: The conserved phenylalanine or tryptophan is not found at the CDR3 terminus, so this likely reflects a read error. Because the CDR3's place on the DNA is in doubt, the DNA is left out and the CDR3 is given as listed by TCRdb. This chain links TRBV12-3 or TRBV12-4 with TRBJ2-6; TRBD2 reflects the table's D call only, with no check against the DNA. With termini counted, the CDR3 has 18 amino acids. CDR3 in amino acids: CASSFLAANSYNEQFFGA.

The V gene is TRBV6-1, the J gene TRBJ1-2, with 10 bases lining up with TRBD1. In germline, CDR1 is MNHNS, CDR2 SASEGT. There are 14 residues in the CDR3. With 5 bases clipped from V and 8 bases from J, the junction kept 8 bases outside the gene matches. The CDR3 DNA is TGTGCCAGCAGTTATAGGGACAGGGGTCGAGGCTACACCTTC. It encodes CASSYRDRGRGYTF.

By share of the sample, this clonotype is medium-sized. Just one base apart from a much larger clone, this may be a read error. The V gene is TRBV7-3, the J gene TRBJ2-5, with D tentatively TRBD1 (7 bases). The CDR3 sequence is 16 residues long. Germline CDR1 is SGHTA and CDR2 is FQGTGA. V lost 1 base and J lost 11, with 23 bases in between. The CDR3 spells CASSLKVAGGNNEQYF. The CDR3 DNA is TGTGCCAGCAGCTTAAAAGTGGCAGGGGGGAACAATGAGCAGTACTTC.

The chain has TRBV7-6 and TRBJ2-7; 9 bases line up with TRBD1. The CDR3 extends over 17 amino acids. Germline lookup yields CDR1 SGHVS and CDR2 FNYEAQ. The V gene end was trimmed by 1 base and the J gene end by 2 bases; junction bases not matched to a gene: 9. For the CDR3, the DNA is TGTGCCAGCAGCTTAGTTACCGGGACAGGGATCCCCTACGAGCAGTACTTC. This sequence encodes CASSLVTGTGIPYEQYF.

In its sample, this clonotype is large. The CDR3 DNA reads TGTGCCAGCAGCTCCACAGGTGAGAACACTGAAGCTTTCTTT. Encoded protein: CASSSTGENTEAFF. V is TRBV7-9 and J is TRBJ1-1, with D perhaps TRBD1 (5 bases). This CDR3 is built from 14 residues. Per the germline V gene, CDR1 is SEHNR and CDR2 is FQNEAQ (reference sequence). Trimming shortened V by 4 bases and J by 1 base, and 10 bases separated the two germline ends.

The chain uses TRBV7-2 and TRBJ2-1, with D tentatively TRBD2 (6 bases). The J call could be wrong; TRBJ2-7 is a better fit for the DNA end. Germline-derived CDR1 and CDR2 are SGHTA and FQGNSA. This CDR3 is built from 14 residues. The CDR3 loop is CASSLPGEPHEQYF. CDR3 DNA sequence: TGTGCCAGCAGCCTACCGGGAGAACCCCACGAGCAGTACTTC.

On this clonotype itself: One end of the junction does not line up with germline, which may come from a read error. The V call is TRBV5-5, the J call TRBJ2-1, with TRBD1 matching 12 bases. The CDR3 extends over 15 amino acids. Germline loops: CDR1 SGHKS, CDR2 YYEKEE (reference sequence). Here the CDR3 DNA reads TGTGCCAGCAGTCCCGGGACAGGGGGCGTGAAGACCCAGAACTTC. Its translation is CASSPGTGGVKTQNF.

The gene calls are TRBV7-3 and TRBJ2-7; D perhaps matches TRBD2 (5 bases). Trimming pared 9 bases from V and 3 bases from J, leaving 15 bases between. Germline-derived CDR1 and CDR2 are SGHTA and FQGTGA. The CDR3 sequence is 13 residues long. CDR3 protein: CARGSLGFYEQYF. The CDR3 bases are TGTGCCAGGGGGAGTTTGGGTTTCTACGAGCAGTACTTC.